The 18 T cell receptor beta chains in this list originate from one sample, sequenced in a study of response to subunit inactivated influenza vaccine. Each CDR3 protein is one row after TCRdb ran MiXCR on the RT-PCR reads. The sample records hundreds of thousands of distinct CDR3 sequences, under 15% being singletons. Sample: PBMCs from blood, taken 45 days after vaccination. These receptors were taken from a man aged 50-59 years who received an inactivated influenza vaccine.

The table lists this clonotype with many counts. The chain recombines TRBV9 with TRBJ2-5; D uncertain. Trimming pared 0 bases from V and 1 base from J, leaving 10 bases between. CDR3 size: 15 residues. Germline CDR1 SGDLS, CDR2 YYNGEE. CDR3: CASSVGVRVQETQYF. In nucleotides, the CDR3 is TGTGCCAGCAGCGTAGGTGTCCGAGTCCAAGAGACCCAGTACTTC.

The chain carries TRBV6-5 and TRBJ2-1; maybe TRBD1 (5 bases). The CDR3 is 14 amino acids. Germline loops: CDR1 MNHEY, CDR2 SVGAGI. Trimming took off 4 bases at V and 5 bases at J, with 12 bases between the two ends. CDR3 loop: CASSFETEDNEQFF. For the CDR3, the DNA is TGTGCCAGCAGTTTCGAGACAGAAGACAATGAGCAGTTCTTC.

V gene TRBV4-1 combines with J gene TRBJ2-2; TRBD2 matches at 9 bases. Germline V gene data show CDR1 as MGHRA and CDR2 as YSYEKL. V lost 2 bases and J lost 4; bases outside the gene matches: 5. The CDR3 runs 16 residues. The CDR3 DNA reads as TGCGCCAGCAGCCAACCCGGGACTAGCCGCACCGGGGAGCTGTTTTTT. This sequence encodes CASSQPGTSRTGELFF.

The J gene is TRBJ2-1, the V gene TRBV20-1; 8 bases align to TRBD1. The CDR3 runs to 13 residues. V lost 4 bases, J lost 5 bases, and 4 bases stayed unmatched. Germline assignment: CDR1 DFQATT and CDR2 SNEGSKA (reference sequence). The CDR3 DNA reads TGCAGTGCTATGGGGGACAGGAACAATGAGCAGTTCTTC. Translating gives CSAMGDRNNEQFF.

The rearrangement joins TRBV4-1 to TRBJ2-7; D unresolved. The germline CDR1 and CDR2 sequences are MGHRA and YSYEKL. Trimming stripped 1 base from V and 6 bases from J, with 7 bases between. The CDR3 has 12 residues. In DNA, the CDR3 is TGCGCCAGCAGCCAAGGTGTAGGCGAGCAGTACTTC. Translated, it gives CASSQGVGEQYF.

The chain joins TRBV28 to TRBJ1-1; D possibly corresponds to TRBD1 (5 bases). V was clipped by 5 bases and J by 5 bases, with 21 bases between them. CDR3 length: 16 amino acids. CDR1 and CDR2 from the germline V gene are MDHEN and SYDVKM. The CDR3 nucleotides read TGTGCCAGCAGTGAGGCGGGGGGGGGTGTACGGACTGAAGCTTTCTTT. Its translation: CASSEAGGGVRTEAFF.

The chain employs TRBV28 and TRBJ1-1; D is unclear. Trimming pared 1 base from V and 7 bases from J, leaving 13 bases between. The CDR3 has 14 amino acids. Germline values: CDR1 MDHEN, CDR2 SYDVKM. CDR3 region: CASSLSVRRGEAFF. Here the CDR3 DNA reads TGTGCCAGCAGTTTATCTGTTAGACGGGGTGAAGCTTTCTTT.

This clonotype was observed a handful of times. The chain joins TRBV6-2 or TRBV6-3 to TRBJ2-7; 10 positions agree with TRBD1. Germline V lookup: CDR1 MNHEY, CDR2 SVGEGT. The CDR3 sequence is 15 residues long. V was pared by 6 bases and J by 5 bases, with 10 bases of the junction left unmatched. DNA for the CDR3: TGTGCCAGCAGAAAGTCCGGGACAGGGGTTGACGAGCAGTACTTC. Translated, it gives CASRKSGTGVDEQYF.

In this sample, this clonotype turned up many times. The chain is built from TRBV20-1 and TRBJ2-7; 10 nucleotides match TRBD2. This CDR3 has 14 residues. V was clipped by 0 bases and J by 2 bases; unmatched bases: 1. Germline assignment: CDR1 DFQATT and CDR2 SNEGSKA (reference sequence). CDR3 nucleotide sequence: TGCAGTGCTAGAGATCTAGCGGGAGCCTACGAGCAGTACTTC. Amino acids: CSARDLAGAYEQYF.

This clonotype occurred a few times. V is TRBV5-1 and J is TRBJ1-6, with 9 nucleotides matching TRBD1. The ends lost 1 base at V and 7 bases at J; junction bases unmatched: 6. This CDR3 spans 16 amino acids. Germline V gene data show CDR1 as SGHRS and CDR2 as YFSETQ. This chain's CDR3 is CASSLSGDRVNSPLHF. In DNA, the CDR3 is TGCGCCAGCAGCTTGAGTGGGGACAGGGTGAATTCACCCCTCCACTTT.

This clonotype appeared a few times. This chain uses TRBV4-2 with TRBJ2-2, with 8 bases lining up with TRBD1. The trim removed 2 bases at V and 1 base at J, leaving 3 bases unmatched. CDR3 length equals 16 residues. CDR1 is LGHNA, CDR2 YNFKEQ, per germline. The CDR3 here is CASSQQGQVNTGELFF. The CDR3 DNA follows: TGTGCCAGCAGCCAACAGGGACAGGTGAACACCGGGGAGCTGTTTTTT.

This clonotype was counted only a few times. The rearrangement uses TRBV6-1 and TRBJ1-2; D remains ambiguous. Trimming removed 6 bases at V and 2 bases at J, with 16 bases between. Germline CDR1 and CDR2: MNHNS and SASEGT. The CDR3 is made up of 15 amino acids. The DNA of the CDR3 is TGTGCCAGCAGGTCAGACGGCCTAGGGAACTATGGCTACACCTTC. Amino acids: CASRSDGLGNYGYTF.

The sample holds many counts of this clonotype. Relative to the germline gene, one junction end is altered; a read error may explain this. V gene TRBV7-9 combines with J gene TRBJ1-1; D is unclear. Per germline, CDR1 SEHNR and CDR2 FQNEAQ (reference sequence). The CDR3 loop spans 12 amino acids. This chain's CDR3 is CASSLGQTLTLF. DNA for the CDR3: TGTGCCAGCAGCTTAGGGCAGACTCTTACGCTCTTT.

The J gene is TRBJ2-7, the V gene TRBV27; D gene uncertain. Germline V gene lookup returns CDR1 MNHEY and CDR2 SMNVEV (reference sequence). Trimming shortened V by 6 bases and J by 1 base, and 13 bases separated the two germline ends. The CDR3 length is 14 residues. The CDR3 coding sequence is TGTGCCAGCAGAGAGGTCAGAGAATCCTACGAGCAGTACTTC. Its translation is CASREVRESYEQYF.

Only a few counts were recorded for this clonotype. V and J are TRBV4-3 and TRBJ1-5; no definite D call. Germline V gene lookup returns CDR1 LGHNA and CDR2 YSLEER. This CDR3 spans 18 amino acids. Trimming took off 0 bases at V and 0 bases at J, with 15 bases between the two ends. In DNA form, the CDR3 reads TGCGCCAGCAGCCAAGATTGGGGTGGAGATGCTAGCAATCAGCCCCAGCATTTT. Translation gives CASSQDWGGDASNQPQHF.

On this clonotype itself: A much bigger clone sits one base away, suggesting this may be a read error. The missing conserved phenylalanine or tryptophan at the end of this CDR3 makes a read error likely. This chain uses TRBV6-5 with TRBJ2-7, with TRBD1 as a possible D gene (6 bases). The CDR3 spans 12 residues. Deletions cut 8 bases from V and 6 bases from J, with 14 bases between. Germline-derived CDR1 and CDR2 are MNHEY and SVGAGI. The CDR3 DNA reads as TGTGCCAGCCGGACAGCATCGGGCGAGCAGTACTTA. It is translated as CASRTASGEQYL.

This clonotype occurred a few times. The chain couples TRBV6-5 to TRBJ1-1; 7 nucleotides match TRBD1. CDR3 length: 14 amino acids. The germline V gene encodes CDR1 MNHEY and CDR2 SVGAGI. With V trimmed by 5 bases and J by 1 base, 4 bases remained unmatched. The CDR3 region has the DNA TGTGCCAGCAGTAACACAGGGGCGAACACTGAAGCTTTCTTT. It yields the protein CASSNTGANTEAFF.

The chain carries TRBV27 and TRBJ2-1; D possibly corresponds to TRBD2 (5 bases). The CDR3 extends over 13 amino acids. Trimming took off 3 bases at V and 9 bases at J, with 12 bases between the two ends. Germline lookup yields CDR1 MNHEY and CDR2 SMNVEV (reference sequence). CDR3 DNA sequence: TGTGCCAGCAGTTTCTCGGGGTCGGGTGAGCAGTTCTTC. It specifies CASSFSGSGEQFF.